Reported below is one TCR beta chain. The source of the sample is a study of T cells in Graves' hyperthyroidism and ophthalmopathy. Study context: Peripheral blood draws took place at initial diagnosis, ahead of any treatment.

Researchers took RNA transcripts and amplified the TCR beta CDR3 regions from them. The study used the HTBI primer set for a first-round RT-PCR of the TCR CDR3. TCRdb re-called the multiplex PCR reads with MiXCR, one entry per CDR3 protein. The sample records around 350,000 distinct CDR3 sequences, over 15% being singletons. V was trimmed by 4 bases and J by 2 bases, leaving 20 bases between them. CDR1 and CDR2 (germline): LGHNA, YNFKEQ. The CDR3 covers 17 residues. The receptor's source is a woman aged 18-29 years with Graves' hyperthyroidism. Input material: blood. The chain combines TRBV4-2 with TRBJ1-1, with a tentative D call TRBD1 (5 bases). The CDR3 here is CASSPDQGEQRNTEAFF. The CDR3 bases are TGTGCCAGCAGCCCCGACCAGGGTGAGCAGAGAAACACTGAAGCTTTCTTT.